This record looks at one T cell receptor beta chain sequence and its context. Its antigen is unidentified. The sample belongs to a study of lymphopenia after photon versus proton radiotherapy. General study results and limits: Authors raise, but do not show, better survival with proton therapy. After lymphocyte nadir, photon-treated repertoires showed oligoclonal expansion, especially CD8+ Temra. Relative stability marked proton patients; photon patients lost diversity and naive cells. Post-nadir TCR diversity decline inversely tracked overall survival among those who died.

Generated by immunoSEQ multiplex PCR, the TCRdb table keeps only in-frame clones and is missing some. The sample records 25,000 to 30,000 clones, just under 90% being singletons. The V and J ends lost 3 bases and 2 bases respectively, with 11 bases between them. The CDR3 is 15 amino acids. Germline V gene data show CDR1 as SGHTA and CDR2 as FQGNSA. This TCR was recovered from a woman aged 55-69 years with cholangiocarcinoma. Some clones in this sample may be carry-over from other donors' samples. The input for sequencing was peripheral blood, taken from a patient treated with proton-based radiotherapy. The rearrangement uses TRBV7-2 and TRBJ1-3; the D is unclear. For the CDR3, the DNA is TGTGCCAGCAGCTTCCTCAGGCTCACTGGAAACACCATATATTTT. Its protein is CASSFLRLTGNTIYF.